A single sample gave rise to the 16 T cell receptor beta chains below, sequenced in a study of Ad26.COV2.S vaccination and SARS-CoV-2 variants. TCRdb's copy holds only in-frame clones and misses some; the assay was immunoSEQ multiplex PCR. Here the sample spans 300,000 to 350,000 clones, less than 90% being singletons. Treatment: around 19 received Ad26.COV2.S at low or high dose, single or two shots; about 5 received placebo; per-sample allocation not given. Repertoires come from day 63 after the first vaccine or placebo injection. Specimen: peripheral blood, collected in a trial of Ad26.COV2.S vaccine versus placebo. The receptors derive from a person aged 18-60 years who received the Ad26.COV2.S COVID-19 vaccine or a placebo.

This clone has just one count. The gene calls are TRBV6-9 and TRBJ2-1, with D hard to call. CDR1 is MNHGY, CDR2 SVAAGI, per germline. V was cut by 2 bases and J by 7 bases, with 9 bases left in between. CDR3 length: 13 residues. The CDR3 nucleotides read TGTGCCAGCAGTTATCCGACCCGGAATGAGCAGTTCTTC. It yields the protein CASSYPTRNEQFF.

The V and J genes are TRBV5-5 and TRBJ2-1; D is possibly TRBD1 (6 bases). Trimming removed 0 bases from V and 8 bases from J, with 12 bases in between. Germline lookup yields CDR1 SGHKS and CDR2 YYEKEE (reference sequence). The CDR3 contains 14 residues. Here the CDR3 reads CASSLAGVIDEQFF. In DNA, the CDR3 is TGTGCCAGCAGCTTGGCAGGGGTCATCGATGAGCAGTTCTTC. The entire variable domain, with the rest obtained from reference TRBV5-5 and TRBJ2-1, is as follows: DAGVTQSPTHLIKTRGQQVTLRCSPISGHKSVSWYQQVLGQGPQFIFQYYEKEERGRGNFPDRFSARQFPNYSSELNVNALLLGDSALYLCASSLAGVIDEQFFGPGTRLTVL.

V gene TRBV10-3 combines with J gene TRBJ2-3; 7 bases are shared with TRBD2. CDR1 ENHRY and CDR2 SYGVKD come from the germline V gene. The CDR3 loop spans 14 amino acids. The ends lost 8 bases at V and 1 base at J; junction bases unmatched: 6. The DNA of the CDR3 is TGTGCCATCGGAGCGGGGAAGGGCACAGATACGCAGTATTTT. This sequence encodes CAIGAGKGTDTQYF.

Points on this clone: The same CDR3 can be traced to other DNA sequences in this sample. The chain employs TRBV18 and TRBJ1-1, with 7 bases fitting TRBD1. Trimming at V came to 4 bases and at J to 1 base, leaving 3 bases not matched to a gene. Germline V gives CDR1 KGHSH, CDR2 LQKENI. The CDR3 length is 14 residues. In nucleotides, the CDR3 is TGTGCCAGCTCACTAGGACAGGCGAACACTGAAGCTTTCTTT. Amino acids: CASSLGQANTEAFF.

This clone was recorded once. The V gene is TRBV6-5, the J gene TRBJ1-1; D possibly corresponds to TRBD1 (6 bases). CDR1 and CDR2 (germline): MNHEY, SVGAGI. Trimming pared 6 bases from V and 0 bases from J, leaving 14 bases between. This CDR3 contains 15 residues. The CDR3 bases are TGTGCCAGCAGCCGGACAGAGTTTATGAACACTGAAGCTTTCTTT. Translation: CASSRTEFMNTEAFF.

The rearrangement links TRBV4-3 to TRBJ1-1, with 7 bases aligning to TRBD1. Germline V gene lookup returns CDR1 LGHNA and CDR2 YSLEER. After removal of 0 bases from V and 5 bases from J, the junction contained 15 bases not matched to a gene. CDR3 length equals 18 residues. CDR3 amino acids: CASSQDEKGTAGWTEAFF. CDR3 DNA: TGCGCCAGCAGCCAAGATGAAAAGGGGACAGCCGGTTGGACTGAAGCTTTCTTT.

V usage is TRBV5-1 and J usage is TRBJ1-2, with D unresolved. This CDR3 is 12 amino acids long. Germline V gene lookup returns CDR1 SGHRS and CDR2 YFSETQ. V lost 5 bases to trimming and J lost 2 bases, with 7 bases between them. CDR3: CASSTGNYGYTF. The CDR3 DNA sequence: TGCGCCAGCAGTACCGGGAACTATGGCTACACCTTC.

This chain joins TRBV28 and TRBJ2-5; D is ambiguous. Deletions cut 4 bases from V and 5 bases from J, with 14 bases between. The CDR3 runs to 14 residues. CDR1 and CDR2 from the germline V gene are MDHEN and SYDVKM. CDR3 residues: CASSYRASRETQYF. CDR3 coding DNA: TGTGCCAGCAGTTATAGAGCGTCCCGCGAGACCCAGTACTTC.

V gene TRBV12-3 or TRBV12-4 combines with J gene TRBJ1-1; D ambiguous. The ends were cut back, 5 bases at V and 1 base at J, with 8 bases in the middle. The CDR3 length is 13 residues. This CDR3 reads CASSALGNTEAFF. For the CDR3, the DNA is TGTGCCAGCAGTGCCTTAGGGAACACTGAAGCTTTCTTT.

On this clone itself: Distinct nucleotide sequences in the sample also encode this CDR3. This chain connects TRBV7-9 to TRBJ2-5; TRBD2 matches at 7 bases. CDR1 SEHNR and CDR2 FQNEAQ come from the germline V gene (reference sequence). The CDR3 spans 14 residues. V was clipped by 3 bases and J by 1 base; unmatched bases: 2. CDR3 nucleotides: TGTGCCAGCAGCTTGGCTAGCGGCCAAGAGACCCAGTACTTC. This codes for CASSLASGQETQYF.

This chain joins TRBV5-4 and TRBJ2-7; 7 nucleotides line up with TRBD1. Per the germline V gene, CDR1 is SGHNT and CDR2 is YYREEE (reference sequence). V was pared by 5 bases and J by 4 bases, with 12 bases of the junction left unmatched. This CDR3 region has 15 residues. The CDR3 DNA is TGTGCCAGCAGTCAGAACACAGGGGCGAGGTACGAGCAGTACTTC. It is translated as CASSQNTGARYEQYF.

The chain couples TRBV7-2 to TRBJ2-1; the match to TRBD2 covers 8 bases. Unmatched junction bases numbered 4, after V lost 2 bases and J lost 1 base. CDR1 SGHTA and CDR2 FQGNSA come from the germline V gene. This CDR3 is 16 amino acids long. The CDR3 loop is CASSLPGTSSYNEQFF. The CDR3 nucleotides are TGTGCCAGCAGCTTACCAGGGACTAGTTCCTACAATGAGCAGTTCTTC.

The chain uses TRBV6-5 and TRBJ1-5, with 7 nucleotides matching TRBD1. V trimming: 6 bases; J trimming: 4 bases; junction bases outside the gene matches: 6. Germline loops: CDR1 MNHEY, CDR2 SVGAGI. The CDR3 sequence is 14 residues long. The CDR3 spells CASSRQGTNQPQHF. The CDR3 bases are TGTGCCAGCAGCCGACAGGGAACAAATCAGCCCCAGCATTTT.

This clone was found a few times. The chain joins TRBV4-3 to TRBJ1-1; no definite D call. V was clipped by 1 base and J by 7 bases, with 4 bases between them. CDR1 LGHNA and CDR2 YSLEER come from the germline V gene. This CDR3 is 11 amino acids long. CDR3 nucleotide sequence: TGCGCCAGCAGCCAAGGGGTTGAAGCTTTCTTT. This codes for CASSQGVEAFF.

This chain connects TRBV29-1 to TRBJ2-4, with TRBD2 matching over 10 bases. CDR1 is SQVTM and CDR2 is ANQGSEA in the germline V gene. The CDR3 contains 18 residues. Trimming took 6 bases from V and 2 from J; bases not matched to a gene: 16. Here the CDR3 DNA reads TGCAGCGTAGTTGACTCTCTAGCGGGAGTCCTCACCAAAAACATTCAGTACTTC. Translating it yields CSVVDSLAGVLTKNIQYF.

This clone appeared once. V usage is TRBV27 and J usage is TRBJ2-4; TRBD1 or TRBD2 may be the D gene (5 bases each). Trimming took 10 bases from V and 0 from J, leaving 16 bases between them. This CDR3 comprises 15 residues. Germline assignment: CDR1 MNHEY and CDR2 SMNVEV (reference sequence). The CDR3 coding sequence is TGTGCCAAGGGACCGAGGGGTTTAGCCAAAAACATTCAGTACTTC. Translated, it gives CAKGPRGLAKNIQYF.